Listed below are T cell receptor beta chains from one sample, sequenced in a study of T-cell memory formation after mild COVID-19. TCRdb reanalysed the 5' RACE reads using MiXCR and keeps one entry per CDR3 protein. The table shows about 360,000 distinct CDR3 sequences, with roughly 13% occurring only once. The sequenced sample consisted of PBMCs or a T cell subset sorted from them (not recorded which). All receptors come from a man between 18 and 35 years old who had mild COVID-19 (a few samples of this study predate the infection). Cell type and time point are not known. Both conserved end residues are part of each CDR3. The order of the fields is clone size, D gene, V gene, J gene, CDR3 DNA, CDR3 protein. D genes are given only for firm matches. Some rows mark clone size as missing; the rest say once, few, many or name a class of expanded clone.

many	TRBD2	TRBV20-1	TRBJ2-5	TGCAGTGCTGGAGGACTAGCGGGGAACAAAGAGACCCAGTACTTC	CSAGGLAGNKETQYF
few	-	TRBV7-9	TRBJ2-4	TGTGCCAGCAGCCTTGCTGGGGGACACAAAAACATTCAGTACTTC	CASSLAGGHKNIQYF
few	TRBD1	TRBV6-5	TRBJ1-1	TGTGCCAGCAGTTACTCTTATACAGGGGGGACCACTGAAGCTTTCTTT	CASSYSYTGGTTEAFF
-	-	TRBV9	TRBJ2-1	TGTGCCAGCAGTCCCAGTGGGGCAGGGACCTTTGAGCAGTTCTTC	CASSPSGAGTFEQFF
-	-	TRBV5-1	TRBJ2-1	TGCGCCAGTCGCACAGACAATGGCAATGAGCAGTTCTTC	CASRTDNGNEQFF
many	-	TRBV12-3/TRBV12-4	TRBJ2-2	TGTGCCAGCAGAACAGGGTACACCGGGGAGCTGTTTTTT	CASRTGYTGELFF
-	-	TRBV18	TRBJ2-6	TGTGCCAGCTCGCCTCGGGGGCCCGCCTCTGGGGCCAACGTCCTGACTTTC	CASSPRGPASGANVLTF
-	-	TRBV21-1	TRBJ1-2	TGTGCCAGCAGCCGAAGATTGAAAGGCGATGGCTACACCTTC	CASSRRLKGDGYTF
-	-	TRBV4-1	TRBJ2-7	TGCGCCAGCAGGCTAGGGGCAGCGAGCTCCTACGAGCAGTACTTC	CASRLGAASSYEQYF
few	TRBD1	TRBV6-1	TRBJ1-1	TGTGCCAGCCGAAGCGGACAGGGCTTCGGGAACACTGAAGCTTTCTTT	CASRSGQGFGNTEAFF
few	TRBD2	TRBV7-8	TRBJ2-3	TGTGCCAGCAGCCAGCGGGACTCTAGCACAGATACGCAGTATTTT	CASSQRDSSTDTQYF
few	-	TRBV4-1	TRBJ1-1	TGCGCCAGCAGCCTATCGGAGGGTAATGAAGCTTTCTTT	CASSLSEGNEAFF
-	-	TRBV7-2	TRBJ2-7	TGTGCCAGCAAGCCCTGGGACGATGTGTCCTACGAGCAGTACTTC	CASKPWDDVSYEQYF
few	-	TRBV7-2	TRBJ2-3	TGTGCCAGCAGCTTTGCGGGACACGCCACAGATACGCAGTATTTT	CASSFAGHATDTQYF
few	TRBD1	TRBV11-3	TRBJ2-5	TGTGCCAGCAGCCCCGGGACAGGGATACAAGAGACCCAGTACTTC	CASSPGTGIQETQYF
few	TRBD1	TRBV7-9	TRBJ1-2	TGTGCCAGCGGGGGCTCACAGGGGCGTAGTGGCCACACCTTC	CASGGSQGRSGHTF
-	TRBD1	TRBV7-2	TRBJ1-3	TGTGCCAGCACTCTCGGGACAGGGAGAGGAAACACCATATATTTT	CASTLGTGRGNTIYF